This T cell receptor (beta chain) derives from a study of human T cells and chemical hapten exposure. Time point here: patch test 2, 6 weeks after DPC sensitization. Treatment given: therapeutic diphenylcyclopropenone sensitization with weekly scalp DPC. Sample donors consisted of patients with alopecia, aged 18 to 70 years, who were suitable for DPC. Via MiXCR, TCRdb re-called the RACE reads, giving one row per CDR3 protein. The sample yields about 84,000 distinct CDR3 sequences, more than 9% seen once. With respect to this clonotype: Its specificity is unknown.

Overall study findings and caveats: There was alopecia in the donors, so their immune response may differ from that of healthy people. No change in TCRs above 1 in 1000 frequency was produced by DPC sensitization.

Source: whole blood, taken in connection with sensitization to the hapten diphenylcyclopropenone (DPC). The clonotype originates from a woman in her fifties or sixties with alopecia areata. Some clones in this sample may be carry-over from other donors' samples.

CDR3 in amino acids: CASTYVVGTAAYEQYF. The CDR3 DNA follows: TGCGCCAGCACCTACGTCGTCGGGACAGCCGCCTACGAGCAGTACTTC. This chain joins TRBV5-1 and TRBJ2-7; the match to TRBD1 covers 7 bases. The CDR3 loop spans 16 amino acids. Germline V lookup: CDR1 SGHRS, CDR2 YFSETQ. The V and J ends lost 6 bases and 2 bases, in that order; junction bases with no gene match: 14.